Here is one T cell receptor (beta chain) with its context. Preparation of the TCRbeta library used unique molecular identifiers. MiXCR, run by TCRdb on the PCR reads, gives a single entry per CDR3 protein. Of approximately 1,000,000 distinct CDR3 sequences in the sample, roughly 29% were seen once. This CDR3 is built from 15 residues. With 6 bases clipped from V and 3 bases from J, the junction kept 7 bases outside the gene matches. The data are from a study of T-cell reconstitution after alpha-beta-depleted transplantation in children. The sample in question was PBMCs, mostly from graft donor cells, obtained 360 days after TCRalphabeta/CD19-depleted stem cell transplant. The genes are TRBV12-3 or TRBV12-4 and TRBJ2-3; TRBD1 aligns across 9 bases. This clonotype was obtained from a boy under three years old who had a stem cell transplant for SCID, so the T cells may come from the graft donor. The CDR3 nucleotides are TGTGCCAGCAGGCCCACAGGGGGCTGGACAGATACGCAGTATTTT. Translation gives CASRPTGGWTDTQYF.